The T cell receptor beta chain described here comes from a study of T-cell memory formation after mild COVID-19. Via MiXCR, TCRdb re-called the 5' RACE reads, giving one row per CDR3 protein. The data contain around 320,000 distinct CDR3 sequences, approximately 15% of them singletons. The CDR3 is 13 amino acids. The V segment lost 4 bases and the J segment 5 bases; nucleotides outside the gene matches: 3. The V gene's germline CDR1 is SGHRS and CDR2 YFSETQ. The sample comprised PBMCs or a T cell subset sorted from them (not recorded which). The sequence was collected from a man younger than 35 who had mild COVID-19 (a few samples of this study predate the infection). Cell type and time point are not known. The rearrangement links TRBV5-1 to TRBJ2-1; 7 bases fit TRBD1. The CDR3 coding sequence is TGCGCCAGCAGCCAGACAGGGAACAATGAGCAGTTCTTC. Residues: CASSQTGNNEQFF. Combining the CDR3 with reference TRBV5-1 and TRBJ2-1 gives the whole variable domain KAGVTQTPRYLIKTRGQQVTLSCSPISGHRSVSWYQQTPGQGLQFLFEYFSETQRNKGNFPGRFSGRQFSNSRSEMNVSTLELGDSALYLCASSQTGNNEQFFGPGTRLTVL.